The 17 T cell receptor beta chains listed next were all sequenced from one sample in a study of CD8 T cells in Susac syndrome. An input of about 0.45 to 1 ug of RNA was subjected to reverse transcription using random hexamers. From the immunoSEQ multiplex PCR reads, TCRdb called clonotypes with MiXCR, one entry per CDR3 protein. The table has about 150,000 distinct CDR3 sequences, roughly 95% seen once. Sequenced sample: CD4+ T cells from PBMCs. These receptors all come from a human donor with Susac syndrome.

The V call is TRBV27, the J call TRBJ1-4, with D perhaps matching TRBD1 (5 bases). CDR1 and CDR2 (germline): MNHEY, SMNVEV (reference sequence). The CDR3 extends over 13 amino acids. The CDR3 loop is CASGPGLWEKLFF. CDR3 sequence (DNA): TGTGCATCTGGACCGGGACTATGGGAAAAACTGTTTTTT.

The chain employs TRBV20-1 and TRBJ2-2; D remains unclear. This CDR3 comprises 12 residues. The germline V gene encodes CDR1 DFQATT and CDR2 SNEGSKA (reference sequence). Trimming left V 4 bases short and J 6 bases short, with 9 bases between. The CDR3 region has the DNA TGCAGTGCTACACCCGGTTCCGGGGAGCTGTTTTTT. Its translation: CSATPGSGELFF.

In DNA form, the CDR3 reads TGTGCCAGCAGCAGTAACCTTCACGGAATAAAAAACATTCAGTACTTC. This codes for CASSSNLHGIKNIQYF. The chain couples TRBV11-2 to TRBJ2-4; the D is unclear. There are 16 residues in the CDR3. Germline lookup yields CDR1 SGHAT and CDR2 FQNNGV. The germline V and J ends were trimmed by 5 bases and 4 bases, with 18 bases remaining between them.

This clonotype was detected only once. As DNA, the CDR3 is TGTGCCAGCAGTGTCGGGACTAGCACAGATACGCAGTATTTT. This codes for CASSVGTSTDTQYF. The chain links TRBV2 to TRBJ2-3, with D possibly being TRBD2 (6 bases). Germline V gives CDR1 SNHLY, CDR2 FYNNEI. The germline V and J ends were trimmed by 4 bases and 0 bases, with 8 bases remaining between them. The CDR3 runs 14 residues.

This clonotype was recorded once. V gene TRBV19 combines with J gene TRBJ2-1, with 12 bases aligning to TRBD2. After removal of 5 bases from V and 5 bases from J, the junction contained 16 bases not matched to a gene. The germline CDR1 and CDR2 sequences are LNHDA and SQIVND (reference sequence). The CDR3 loop spans 19 amino acids. In DNA form, the CDR3 reads TGTGCCAGTAGTCCGCAAAGGCTAGCGGGGGGGGTCCCCCACAATGAGCAGTTCTTC. Its translation: CASSPQRLAGGVPHNEQFF.

This chain connects TRBV29-1 to TRBJ2-3; D assignment may be TRBD1 or TRBD2 (5 bases each). Per the germline V gene, CDR1 is SQVTM and CDR2 is ANQGSEA. Trimming stripped 4 bases from V and 1 base from J, with 9 bases between. The CDR3 sequence is 13 residues long. CDR3 residues: CSVALGGTDTQYF. DNA of the CDR3: TGCAGCGTTGCGTTGGGGGGCACAGATACGCAGTATTTT.

The V and J genes are TRBV20-1 and TRBJ2-7; 8 nucleotides match TRBD2. Germline V gives CDR1 DFQATT, CDR2 SNEGSKA (reference sequence). This CDR3 contains 14 residues. Trimming removed 4 bases from V and 6 bases from J; junction bases left unmatched: 11. CDR3 DNA: TGCAGTGCTACCCCGGGACTAGGGCCCATCGAGCAGTACTTC. It specifies CSATPGLGPIEQYF.

The chain recombines TRBV20-1 with TRBJ1-1; D gene ambiguous. In germline, CDR1 is DFQATT, CDR2 SNEGSKA (reference sequence). The length of the CDR3 is 12 residues. Trimming cost V 3 bases and J 4 bases, with 9 bases left between them. The DNA for the CDR3 is TGCAGTGCTAGGGGCGAGGGCACTGAAGCTTTCTTT. Amino acids: CSARGEGTEAFF.

V and J are TRBV4-2 and TRBJ2-7, with 8 bases matching TRBD2. The CDR3 has 16 amino acids. The V gene end was trimmed by 1 base and the J gene end by 2 bases; junction bases not matched to a gene: 7. Per the germline V gene, CDR1 is LGHNA and CDR2 is YNFKEQ. The CDR3 spells CASSQVAAGAPYEQYF. The CDR3 DNA follows: TGTGCCAGCAGCCAAGTTGCAGCGGGGGCCCCCTACGAGCAGTACTTC.

The chain uses TRBV7-9 and TRBJ1-1; TRBD1 might be the D (6 bases). Between the trimmed V and J ends, which lost 2 bases and 2 bases, there was a span of 15 bases. The CDR3 contains 16 residues. Per germline, CDR1 SEHNR and CDR2 FQNEAQ (reference sequence). Here the CDR3 reads CASSLLQGQENTEAFF. For the CDR3, the DNA is TGTGCCAGCAGCTTACTCCAGGGGCAGGAAAACACTGAAGCTTTCTTT. Full variable domain (rest looked up from reference TRBV7-9 and TRBJ1-1): DTGVSQNPRHKITKRGQNVTFRCDPISEHNRLYWYRQTLGQGPEFLTYFQNEAQLEKSRLLSDRFSAERPKGSFSTLEIQRTEQGDSAMYLCASSLLQGQENTEAFFGQGTRLTVV.

The V gene is TRBV20-1, the J gene TRBJ1-2, with D perhaps matching TRBD1 (6 bases). V lost 6 bases and J lost 5, with 16 bases in between. The CDR3 consists of 13 residues. The V gene's germline CDR1 is DFQATT and CDR2 SNEGSKA (reference sequence). CDR3 DNA sequence: TGCAGTGCCGGGGGCGGAAGCAGTTATGGCTACACCTTC. Translated, it gives CSAGGGSSYGYTF.

The rearrangement joins TRBV18 to TRBJ1-6; perhaps TRBD1 as D (5 bases). V was cut by 1 base and J by 11 bases, with 18 bases left in between. In germline, CDR1 is KGHSH, CDR2 LQKENI. This CDR3 contains 16 residues. CDR3 region: CASSPLPQGLGTPLHF. CDR3 coding DNA: TGTGCCAGCTCACCACTCCCCCAGGGTCTCGGAACACCCCTCCACTTT. Full variable domain (outside the CDR3, taken from reference TRBV18 and TRBJ1-6): NAGVMQNPRHLVRRRGQEARLRCSPMKGHSHVYWYRQLPEEGLKFMVYLQKENIIDESGMPKERFSAEFPKEGPSILRIQQVVRGDSAAYFCASSPLPQGLGTPLHFGNGTRLTVT.

V gene TRBV29-1 combines with J gene TRBJ2-7; the D is unclear. The V end was cut by 1 base, the J end by 1 base, with 8 bases between. The germline CDR1 and CDR2 sequences are SQVTM and ANQGSEA. CDR3 length equals 13 residues. The CDR3 region is CSVEVRNSYEQYF. The DNA for the CDR3 is TGCAGCGTTGAAGTCCGGAATTCCTACGAGCAGTACTTC.

The V call is TRBV20-1, the J call TRBJ2-5, with 9 bases identical to TRBD2. The germline V gene has CDR1 DFQATT and CDR2 SNEGSKA (reference sequence). This CDR3 has 12 residues. The DNA for the CDR3 is TGCCTCCAAGCGGGGGGCGAAGAGACCCAGTACTTC. Residues: CLQAGGEETQYF.

The chain recombines TRBV5-4 with TRBJ1-3; D remains ambiguous. V lost 1 base and J lost 0, with 8 bases in between. This CDR3 is built from 15 residues. From germline, CDR1 is SGHNT and CDR2 YYREEE (reference sequence). This chain's CDR3 is CASSLSDYSGNTIYF. The CDR3 DNA reads as TGTGCCAGCAGCTTGTCCGACTACTCTGGAAACACCATATATTTT.

The chain combines TRBV5-1 with TRBJ2-5; possible D gene TRBD2, 5 bases. The CDR3 runs 15 residues. In germline, CDR1 is SGHRS, CDR2 YFSETQ. V was cut by 4 bases and J by 5 bases, with 18 bases left in between. The CDR3 nucleotides read TGCGCCAGCAGCCTCCTCGCGAAGGGCGGGGAGACCCAGTACTTC. Translated, it gives CASSLLAKGGETQYF.

This chain uses TRBV12-3 or TRBV12-4 with TRBJ2-1; 8 nucleotides match TRBD2. V dropped 1 base and J dropped 6; count of bases not matched to a gene: 5. The CDR3 has 15 residues. In DNA, the CDR3 is TGTGCCAGCAGTTTAGATAGCGGGGCACCCAATGAGCAGTTCTTC. This translates into CASSLDSGAPNEQFF.